Sequencing of this T cell receptor (beta chain) was carried out in a study of cytotoxic CD8 clonotypes in ibrutinib-treated CLL. Study details: Specimens for response were gathered following a median 12 months of therapy, spanning 6 to 36. Study-wide results and caveats: Sustained-remission and progressing patients' sampling times differed. Clonality was elevated at ibrutinib response and had returned toward baseline at progression.

Assay: immunoSEQ multiplex PCR; the TCRdb copy retains only in-frame clones and omits some. The table lists 29,000 or so clones, more than 65% of them singletons. CDR3 length: 14 amino acids. Per germline, CDR1 MNHNS and CDR2 SASEGT. Trimming removed 5 bases from V and 8 bases from J; junction bases left unmatched: 6. On this clone itself: The antigen remains unidentified.

This chain links TRBV6-1 with TRBJ1-4; TRBD1 matches 9 bases. The receptor's source is a human donor with chronic lymphocytic leukemia. The material sequenced was PBMCs, taken after 24 months of ibrutinib treatment. The CDR3 region is CASSTGGAGEKLFF. The CDR3 DNA reads as TGTGCCAGCAGTACAGGGGGCGCGGGGGAAAAACTGTTTTTT.